A selection of T cell receptor beta chains follows, all from one sample in a study of T cell responses to AZD1222 COVID-19 vaccine. The method was immunoSEQ multiplex PCR; TCRdb's version includes in-frame clones alone and lacks a portion of them. The data contain some 130,000 clones, approximately 91% of them seen just once; the ten biggest clones take up 1.1%. The material was peripheral blood, obtained 28 days after the second AZD1222 dose. The origin of the receptors is an adult who received the AZD1222 COVID-19 vaccine. The CDR3 runs from the conserved cysteine through the conserved F or W. D genes are given only for firm matches. Part of the rows lack a size; the others show once, few, many or a class for expanded clones.

CDR3 protein	CDR3 DNA	V gene	J gene	CDR3 length	D gene	clone size
CASSPTGSNEKLFF	TGTGCCAGCAGCCCCACAGGTTCTAATGAAAAACTGTTTTTT	TRBV6-5	TRBJ1-4	14	.	.
CASSWVGGTNEKLFF	TGCGCCAGCAGCTGGGTAGGGGGGACTAATGAAAAACTGTTTTTT	TRBV5-1	TRBJ1-4	15	.	.
CASSGSPDPLYEQYF	TGTGCCAGCTCGGGCAGCCCTGATCCGCTCTACGAGCAGTACTTC	TRBV18	TRBJ2-7	15	.	once
CASSLEASGRGQFF	TGTGCCAGCAGCTTAGAAGCGTCGGGTCGCGGGCAGTTCTTC	TRBV11-2	TRBJ2-1	14	.	.
CASRPNRGEAFF	TGTGCCAGCCGACCCAACCGGGGAGAAGCTTTCTTT	TRBV4-2	TRBJ1-1	12	.	.
CASNSGANVLTF	TGTGCCAGCAACTCTGGGGCCAACGTCCTGACTTTC	TRBV28	TRBJ2-6	12	.	.
CASSTGLAGWYNEQFF	TGTGCCAGTAGTACCGGACTAGCGGGATGGTACAATGAGCAGTTCTTC	TRBV19	TRBJ2-1	16	TRBD2	.
CASSQDAGWSNSPLHF	TGCGCCAGCAGCCAAGATGCGGGGTGGAGTAATTCACCCCTCCACTTT	TRBV4-1	TRBJ1-6	16	.	.
CASSFETGGNQPQHF	TGTGCCAGCAGCTTTGAAACGGGAGGCAATCAGCCCCAGCATTTT	TRBV11-2	TRBJ1-5	15	.	.
CASSSQGTGNSPLHF	TGCGCCAGCAGCTCGCAGGGGACCGGGAATTCACCCCTCCACTTT	TRBV5-1	TRBJ1-6	15	.	.
CASSANPAGSETQYF	TGTGCCAGCAGCGCAAACCCAGCAGGGTCAGAGACCCAGTACTTC	TRBV11-2	TRBJ2-5	15	.	.
CASTRGWGSGNTIYF	TGTGCCAGTACCCGGGGCTGGGGCTCTGGAAACACCATATATTTT	TRBV19	TRBJ1-3	15	.	.
CSASPGVAQYF	TGCAGTGCTAGCCCGGGGGTTGCCCAGTACTTC	TRBV20-1	TRBJ2-5	11	.	.
CAIRATNEKLFF	TGTGCCATCAGGGCAACTAATGAAAAACTGTTTTTT	TRBV10-3	TRBJ1-4	12	.	.
CASSQVSGQGANTGELFF	TGTGCCAGCAGCCAAGTCTCCGGACAGGGGGCGAACACCGGGGAGCTGTTTTTT	TRBV3-1/TRBV3-2	TRBJ2-2	18	TRBD1	.
CASSLGFTNQPQHF	TGTGCCAGCAGCTTAGGCTTTACAAATCAGCCCCAGCATTTT	TRBV7-8	TRBJ1-5	14	.	.
CASSEQIFSYEQYF	TGTGCCAGCAGTGAACAGATATTCTCCTACGAGCAGTACTTC	TRBV6-1	TRBJ2-7	14	.	.
CASSLHRLAGGGGETQYF	TGTGCCAGCAGCCTCCATAGACTAGCGGGAGGAGGAGGAGAGACCCAGTACTTC	TRBV14	TRBJ2-5	18	TRBD2	once
CASSIAQRQQFF	TGTGCCAGTAGTATAGCCCAGCGACAGCAGTTCTTC	TRBV19	TRBJ2-1	12	.	.
CASSHRDRVSRHNEQFF	TGTGCCAGCAGCCATAGAGACAGGGTGAGCCGCCACAATGAGCAGTTCTTC	TRBV3-1/TRBV3-2	TRBJ2-1	17	TRBD1	.
CASNPRWREASTDTQYF	TGCGCCAGCAATCCCCGTTGGCGGGAGGCCAGCACAGATACGCAGTATTTT	TRBV5-1	TRBJ2-3	17	TRBD2	once
CASSRVQGSQTGELFF	TGTGCCAGCAGTCGCGTCCAGGGAAGTCAGACCGGGGAGCTGTTTTTT	TRBV7-6	TRBJ2-2	16	.	few
CASSQLLAGEVMKNIQYF	TGTGCCAGCAGCCAGCTACTAGCGGGAGAGGTGATGAAAAACATTCAGTACTTC	TRBV4-2	TRBJ2-4	18	TRBD2	.
CASSDPGYSNQPQHF	TGTGCCAGCAGTGACCCCGGATATAGCAATCAGCCCCAGCATTTT	TRBV2	TRBJ1-5	15	.	few
CASIAGGSFNEQYF	TGTGCCAGCATTGCGGGAGGAAGTTTCAACGAGCAGTACTTC	TRBV28	TRBJ2-7	14	TRBD2	.
CASRQVLGEKLFF	TGTGCCAGCAGACAGGTCCTCGGGGAAAAACTGTTTTTT	TRBV6-5	TRBJ1-4	13	.	.